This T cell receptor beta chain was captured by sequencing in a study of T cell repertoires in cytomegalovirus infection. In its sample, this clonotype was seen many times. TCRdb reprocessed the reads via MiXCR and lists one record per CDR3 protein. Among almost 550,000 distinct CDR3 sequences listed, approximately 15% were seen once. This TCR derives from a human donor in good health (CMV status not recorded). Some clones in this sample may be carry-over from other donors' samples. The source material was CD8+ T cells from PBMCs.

CDR3 protein: CASSSPGTGTFSNEKLFF. The CDR3 region has the DNA TGTGCCAGCAGCTCGCCCGGGACAGGGACTTTTTCTAATGAAAAACTGTTTTTT. The J gene is TRBJ1-4, the V gene TRBV7-9; 9 bases align to TRBD1. This CDR3 spans 18 amino acids. Germline V gives CDR1 SEHNR, CDR2 FQNEAQ (reference sequence). V shed 4 bases, J shed 3 bases, and the junction held 12 bases outside the gene matches.